A single sample gave rise to the 28 T cell receptor beta chains below, sequenced in a study of blood T cell repertoires in COVID-19. The table came from immunoSEQ multiplex PCR; TCRdb's copy has only in-frame clones and leaves some out. The repertoire holds a few hundred thousand clones, around 89% seen once, with about 3% in the top ten. The sample consisted of peripheral blood. These TCRs come from a young woman with COVID-19, enrolled during active disease.

The chain recombines TRBV29-1 with TRBJ1-2; D might be TRBD1 (6 bases). This CDR3 has 16 amino acids. Germline assignment: CDR1 SQVTM and CDR2 ANQGSEA. V was cut by 4 bases and J by 3 bases, with 21 bases left in between. CDR3 nucleotides: TGCAGCGTTGTCTGGGAGGAGGGGGGGGTTTACTATGGCTACACCTTC. Translation: CSVVWEEGGVYYGYTF.

The chain links TRBV4-3 to TRBJ2-1; 7 nucleotides match TRBD1. The germline V gene has CDR1 LGHNA and CDR2 YSLEER. The ends lost 1 base at V and 2 bases at J; junction bases unmatched: 2. The CDR3 has 15 residues. The chain's CDR3 is CASSQAQGAYNEQFF. The CDR3 bases are TGCGCCAGCAGCCAAGCCCAGGGGGCCTACAATGAGCAGTTCTTC.

The rearrangement joins TRBV10-1 to TRBJ2-7; TRBD2 agrees at 10 bases. The V gene's germline CDR1 is WNHNN and CDR2 SYGVQD (reference sequence). V gave up 1 base and J gave up 1 base; unmatched junction bases: 4. This CDR3 comprises 16 residues. CDR3 bases: TGCGCCAGCAGTGAGTTTAGCGGGGGGCCATCCTACGAGCAGTACTTC. Amino acid sequence: CASSEFSGGPSYEQYF.

The rearrangement uses TRBV5-1 and TRBJ2-2, with 9 bases that match TRBD1. This CDR3 has 16 amino acids. CDR1 and CDR2 (germline): SGHRS, YFSETQ. V shed 0 bases and J 4 bases; nucleotides not matched to a gene: 4. DNA of the CDR3: TGCGCCAGCAGCTTGGCGCCGACAGGGGGCACCGGGGAGCTGTTTTTT. Encoded protein: CASSLAPTGGTGELFF.

This chain connects TRBV5-6 to TRBJ1-4; 8 bases map to TRBD1. The germline V gene has CDR1 SGHDT and CDR2 YYEEEE. This CDR3 comprises 15 residues. V was clipped by 4 bases and J by 2 bases; unmatched bases: 4. CDR3 region: CASSRQGPTNEKLFF. CDR3 nucleotide sequence: TGTGCCAGCAGCCGACAGGGGCCTACTAATGAAAAACTGTTTTTT.

V and J are TRBV28 and TRBJ2-3; 12 positions match TRBD2. CDR1 and CDR2 (germline): MDHEN, SYDVKM. V lost 5 bases and J lost 3; bases outside the gene matches: 9. The CDR3 sequence is 17 residues long. CDR3 sequence reads: CASSPSLAGGMTDTQYF. In DNA, the CDR3 is TGTGCCAGCAGTCCGTCACTAGCGGGGGGTATGACAGATACGCAGTATTTT.

Only one count was recorded for this clone. V and J are TRBV11-2 and TRBJ2-7; maybe TRBD2 (5 bases). The CDR3 length is 14 residues. Trimming cost V 1 base and J 6 bases, with 13 bases left between them. In germline, CDR1 is SGHAT, CDR2 FQNNGV. The CDR3, as DNA: TGTGCCAGCAGCTTAGCCCCGGGGATATCCGAGCAGTACGTC. Protein sequence: CASSLAPGISEQYV.

The CDR3 loop is CASSQGSREKLFF. Here the CDR3 DNA reads TGCGCCAGCAGCCAAGGGTCGAGGGAAAAACTGTTTTTT. This chain joins TRBV4-3 and TRBJ1-4; D ambiguous. Germline CDR1 LGHNA, CDR2 YSLEER. Trimming took off 1 base at V and 8 bases at J, with 8 bases between the two ends. This CDR3 region has 13 residues.

The chain couples TRBV5-1 to TRBJ1-1; D gene ambiguous. Looked up from germline, CDR1 is SGHRS and CDR2 is YFSETQ. V was trimmed by 2 bases and J by 5 bases, leaving 16 bases between them. The CDR3 is 15 residues long. The CDR3 reads CASSFGVSVGTEAFF. The CDR3 DNA is TGCGCCAGCAGCTTCGGGGTCTCGGTGGGGACTGAAGCTTTCTTT. Full variable domain (outside the CDR3, taken from reference TRBV5-1 and TRBJ1-1): KAGVTQTPRYLIKTRGQQVTLSCSPISGHRSVSWYQQTPGQGLQFLFEYFSETQRNKGNFPGRFSGRQFSNSRSEMNVSTLELGDSALYLCASSFGVSVGTEAFFGQGTRLTVV.

The chain combines TRBV28 with TRBJ2-7, with TRBD2 identical over 10 bases. Germline-derived CDR1 and CDR2 are MDHEN and SYDVKM. There are 19 residues in the CDR3. The V segment lost 5 bases and the J segment 5 bases; nucleotides outside the gene matches: 21. The DNA for the CDR3 is TGTGCCAGCAGTCCGGCTTCCTTGGTCGGAGCGGGAGGGAATAACGAGCAGTACGTC. Protein product: CASSPASLVGAGGNNEQYV.

This clone occurred once. The chain couples TRBV29-1 to TRBJ2-5; D gene unclear. The V end lost 4 bases, the J end lost 4 bases, and 22 bases lay between the germline ends. Germline-derived CDR1 and CDR2 are SQVTM and ANQGSEA. The CDR3 covers 16 residues. CDR3 sequence reads: CSVVFGSSQSGETQYF. The CDR3 nucleotides are TGCAGCGTTGTATTCGGCTCTTCCCAATCGGGAGAGACCCAGTACTTC.

This sequence joins TRBV2 and TRBJ1-1; the D is unclear. With 10 bases removed from V and 7 bases from J, the gap between germline ends came to 13 bases. The CDR3 length is 11 residues. The germline V gene has CDR1 SNHLY and CDR2 FYNNEI. The CDR3 sequence: CATVREFEAFF. The CDR3 nucleotides read TGTGCCACCGTTCGCGAGTTTGAAGCTTTCTTT.

This chain connects TRBV28 to TRBJ2-7; D unclear. The CDR3 sequence is 12 residues long. The ends were cut back, 5 bases at V and 9 bases at J, with 14 bases in the middle. Germline V lookup: CDR1 MDHEN, CDR2 SYDVKM. The CDR3 spells CASSRGHTPQYV. For the CDR3, the DNA is TGTGCCAGCAGTAGAGGCCACACCCCGCAGTACGTC.

This chain connects TRBV6-2 or TRBV6-3 to TRBJ1-2; a possible D gene is TRBD1 (6 bases). The germline V and J ends were trimmed by 1 base and 3 bases, with 12 bases remaining between them. The germline gives CDR1 MNHEY, CDR2 SVGEGT. CDR3 length: 15 amino acids. CDR3 protein: CASSYLQGLDYGYTF. In nucleotides, the CDR3 is TGTGCCAGCAGTTACTTGCAGGGGTTGGACTATGGCTACACCTTC.

V usage is TRBV19 and J usage is TRBJ1-1; D uncertain. Trimming shortened V by 5 bases and J by 7 bases, and 17 bases separated the two germline ends. Per the germline V gene, CDR1 is LNHDA and CDR2 is SQIVND (reference sequence). The CDR3 has 14 amino acids. CDR3 sequence reads: CASSPLISRGEAFF. CDR3 nucleotides: TGTGCCAGTAGTCCCCTTATCTCGCGGGGTGAAGCTTTCTTT.

V usage is TRBV3-1 (or the pseudogene TRBV3-2) and J usage is TRBJ2-1; TRBD2 agrees at 10 bases. Germline V gene data show CDR1 as LGHDT and CDR2 as YNNKEL (reference sequence). Germline trimming cut 4 bases from V and 8 bases from J; bases unmatched to any gene: 11. The CDR3 covers 16 residues. The chain's CDR3 is CASSPTSGRATDEQFF. CDR3 coding DNA: TGTGCCAGCAGCCCCACAAGCGGGAGGGCTACGGATGAGCAGTTCTTC.

The chain is built from TRBV6-2 or TRBV6-3 and TRBJ1-2; 7 nucleotides agree with TRBD1. J gave up 5 bases and V 7 bases, and 13 bases lay outside the gene matches. This CDR3 spans 15 amino acids. CDR1 and CDR2 (germline): MNHEY, SVGEGT. The DNA for the CDR3 is TGTGCCAGCACCCCCCGGAGACAGGGAATTTATGGCTACACCTTC. Translating it yields CASTPRRQGIYGYTF.

The chain combines TRBV11-2 with TRBJ2-1, with D tentatively TRBD1 (5 bases). This CDR3 has 15 amino acids. Trimming stripped 8 bases from V and 0 bases from J, with 14 bases between. Per germline, CDR1 SGHAT and CDR2 FQNNGV. In nucleotides, the CDR3 is TGTGCCAGCGCCATCATAGACAGCTCCTACAATGAGCAGTTCTTC. Residues: CASAIIDSSYNEQFF. The complete variable domain, with remaining parts taken from reference TRBV11-2 and TRBJ2-1, reads EAGVAQSPRYKIIEKRQSVAFWCNPISGHATLYWYQQILGQGPKLLIQFQNNGVVDDSQLPKDRFSAERLKGVDSTLKIQPAKLEDSAVYLCASAIIDSSYNEQFFGPGTRLTVL.

V usage is TRBV7-8 and J usage is TRBJ2-7, with D maybe TRBD2 (6 bases). Germline loops: CDR1 SGHVS, CDR2 FQNEAQ. CDR3 length: 17 amino acids. Trimming left V 6 bases short and J 0 bases short, with 21 bases between. The CDR3 DNA is TGTGCCAGCAGTCCCGTGTCTAGGAGGGCCCCCTCCTACGAGCAGTACTTC. Its translation: CASSPVSRRAPSYEQYF.

The rearrangement links TRBV6-6 to TRBJ2-3; D uncertain. This CDR3 comprises 11 residues. The germline gives CDR1 MNHNY, CDR2 SVGAGI (reference sequence). V was cut by 6 bases and J by 3 bases, with 4 bases left in between. The CDR3: CASSATDTQYF. CDR3 nucleotides: TGTGCCAGCAGCGCGACAGATACGCAGTATTTT.

As regards this clone: The sample contains more than one DNA sequence encoding this CDR3. The V and J genes are TRBV6-2 or TRBV6-3 and TRBJ2-7; 9 bases align to TRBD1. CDR3 length: 11 amino acids. With 5 bases clipped from V and 7 bases from J, the junction kept 0 bases outside the gene matches. Germline V gives CDR1 MNHEY, CDR2 SVGEGT. The CDR3 here is CASSDRGEQYV. CDR3 nucleotide sequence: TGTGCCAGCAGTGACAGGGGGGAGCAGTACGTC.

The chain couples TRBV10-2 to TRBJ1-6; 7 nucleotides align to TRBD1. V shed 5 bases and J 7 bases; nucleotides not matched to a gene: 8. The CDR3 runs 15 residues. CDR1 and CDR2 (germline): WSHSY, SAAADI. The CDR3 DNA is TGCGCCAGCAGTAGCCAACAGGGGAGGAATTCACCCCTCCACTTT. Translation: CASSSQQGRNSPLHF.

This rearrangement joins TRBV5-6 to TRBJ1-2; 9 bases line up with TRBD1. V gave up 0 bases and J gave up 8 bases; unmatched junction bases: 8. CDR1 SGHDT and CDR2 YYEEEE come from the germline V gene. The CDR3 has 15 amino acids. The DNA for the CDR3 is TGTGCCAGCAGCTTGGCCGGGACAGGGCGCGCGGGCTACACCTTC. Translation: CASSLAGTGRAGYTF.

The CDR3 nucleotides are TGTGCCAGCAGCTTAGCGACTAGCGGCACAGATACGCAGTATTTT. Protein product: CASSLATSGTDTQYF. This chain joins TRBV7-9 and TRBJ2-3, with 8 bases lining up with TRBD2. Germline CDR1 reads SEHNR; CDR2 reads FQNEAQ (reference sequence). Unmatched junction bases numbered 0, after V lost 0 bases and J lost 1 base. The CDR3 has 15 amino acids. The variable domain in full, with the rest retrieved from reference TRBV7-9 and TRBJ2-3, is DTGVSQNPRHKITKRGQNVTFRCDPISEHNRLYWYRQTLGQGPEFLTYFQNEAQLEKSRLLSDRFSAERPKGSFSTLEIQRTEQGDSAMYLCASSLATSGTDTQYFGPGTRLTVL.

The V and J genes are TRBV11-3 and TRBJ2-5; D call uncertain. V was trimmed by 3 bases and J by 5 bases, leaving 10 bases between them. The germline V gene encodes CDR1 SGHNT and CDR2 YENEEA. The CDR3 consists of 13 residues. CDR3 sequence (DNA): TGTGCCAGCAGCTTTGAGTTCGCGGAGACCCAGTACTTC. This codes for CASSFEFAETQYF.

The rearrangement links TRBV4-1 to TRBJ1-6; maybe TRBD1 (6 bases). V was cut by 4 bases and J by 3 bases, with 16 bases left in between. Germline V gene sequence: CDR1 MGHRA, CDR2 YSYEKL. This CDR3 has 17 residues. In nucleotides, the CDR3 is TGCGCCAGCAGCCCGGGGACACCTCAGTTCTATAATTCACCCCTCCACTTT. Translated: CASSPGTPQFYNSPLHF.

The chain carries TRBV7-2 and TRBJ1-5; D perhaps matches TRBD1 (5 bases). Trimming shortened V by 3 bases and J by 4 bases, and 13 bases separated the two germline ends. The CDR3 totals 15 residues. The germline V gene has CDR1 SGHTA and CDR2 FQGNSA. CDR3 sequence (DNA): TGTGCCAGCAGCTTGGGGGGGTCTTCTAATCAGCCCCAGCATTTT. Residues: CASSLGGSSNQPQHF.

The rearrangement joins TRBV27 to TRBJ1-4, with 11 bases fitting TRBD1. From germline, CDR1 is MNHEY and CDR2 SMNVEV (reference sequence). The V segment lost 5 bases and the J segment 8 bases; nucleotides outside the gene matches: 4. This CDR3 contains 14 residues. CDR3 sequence: CASSPDRGREKLFF. The CDR3 nucleotides are TGTGCCAGCAGTCCGGACAGGGGGCGGGAAAAACTGTTTTTT.